This entry features one TCR beta chain sequence. The sample is drawn from a study of CD8 T cells in Susac syndrome. About the study: Among the Susac syndrome patients sequenced, 5 or 6 had active disease and fewer than 10 were in remission. Intravenous immunoglobulin alone or corticosteroids were being given to patients with Susac syndrome at blood draw, unless they were therapy-naive.

High-throughput TCR beta sequencing covered peripheral CD8+ and CD4+ T cells. Reverse transcription of 0.5 to 1 ug RNA was performed with random hexamers. Across 54 Vbeta and 13 Jbeta, TCR beta CDR3 was amplified with immunoSEQ multiplex PCR. TCRdb fed the immunoSEQ multiplex PCR reads into MiXCR, producing one record per CDR3 protein. The sample has 120,000 or so distinct CDR3 sequences; roughly 95% are singletons. Trimming at V came to 6 bases and at J to 0 bases, leaving 4 bases not matched to a gene. The CDR3 runs to 15 residues. The V gene's germline CDR1 is DFQATT and CDR2 SNEGSKA (reference sequence).

Material for sequencing was CD4+ T cells from PBMCs. This receptor was obtained from a human donor with Susac syndrome. This sequence joins TRBV20-1 and TRBJ2-3; 12 bases are shared with TRBD2. DNA of the CDR3: TGCAGTGCGATGACTAGCGGGAGAAGCACAGATACGCAGTATTTT. Its protein product is CSAMTSGRSTDTQYF.